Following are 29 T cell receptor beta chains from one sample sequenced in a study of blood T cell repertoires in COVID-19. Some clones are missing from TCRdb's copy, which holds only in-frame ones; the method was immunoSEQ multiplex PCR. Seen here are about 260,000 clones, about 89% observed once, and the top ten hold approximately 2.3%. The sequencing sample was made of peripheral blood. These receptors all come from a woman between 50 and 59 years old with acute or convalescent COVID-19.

Here the CDR3 DNA reads TGTGCCAGCAGCGCAACAGGGACCCAGCAGTACTTC. This encodes CASSATGTQQYF. This chain links TRBV9 with TRBJ2-7; D possibly corresponds to TRBD1 (6 bases). Germline-derived CDR1 and CDR2 are SGDLS and YYNGEE. V gave up 3 bases and J gave up 8 bases, with 12 bases separating them. The CDR3 runs 12 residues.

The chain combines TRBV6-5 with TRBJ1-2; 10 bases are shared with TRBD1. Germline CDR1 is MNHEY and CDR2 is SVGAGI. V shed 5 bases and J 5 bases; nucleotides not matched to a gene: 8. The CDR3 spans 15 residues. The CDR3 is CASSTRDRGSYGYTF. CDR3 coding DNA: TGTGCCAGCAGTACCCGGGACAGGGGATCATATGGCTACACCTTC.

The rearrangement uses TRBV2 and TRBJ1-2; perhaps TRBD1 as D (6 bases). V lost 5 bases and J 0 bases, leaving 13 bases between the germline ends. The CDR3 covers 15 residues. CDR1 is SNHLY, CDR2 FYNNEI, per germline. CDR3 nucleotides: TGTGCCAGCAGTTTGAAGACAGGAGCTAACTATGGCTACACCTTC. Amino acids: CASSLKTGANYGYTF.

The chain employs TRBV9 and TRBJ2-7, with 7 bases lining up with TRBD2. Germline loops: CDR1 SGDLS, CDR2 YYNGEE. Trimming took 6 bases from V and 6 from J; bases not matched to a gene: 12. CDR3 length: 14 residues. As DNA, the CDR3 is TGTGCCAGCAAAGGGGACCTAGCGGCCGGCGAGCAGTACTTC. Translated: CASKGDLAAGEQYF.

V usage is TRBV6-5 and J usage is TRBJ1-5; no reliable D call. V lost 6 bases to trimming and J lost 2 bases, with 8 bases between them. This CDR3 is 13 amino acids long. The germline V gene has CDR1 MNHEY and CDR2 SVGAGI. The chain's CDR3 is CASSRGGNQPQHF. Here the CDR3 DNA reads TGTGCCAGCAGCCGCGGAGGCAATCAGCCCCAGCATTTT.

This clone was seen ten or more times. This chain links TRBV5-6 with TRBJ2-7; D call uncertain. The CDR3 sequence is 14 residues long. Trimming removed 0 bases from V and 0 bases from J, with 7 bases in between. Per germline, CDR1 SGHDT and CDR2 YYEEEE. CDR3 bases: TGTGCCAGCAGCTTGGCCTCGGGCTCCTACGAGCAGTACTTC. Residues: CASSLASGSYEQYF.

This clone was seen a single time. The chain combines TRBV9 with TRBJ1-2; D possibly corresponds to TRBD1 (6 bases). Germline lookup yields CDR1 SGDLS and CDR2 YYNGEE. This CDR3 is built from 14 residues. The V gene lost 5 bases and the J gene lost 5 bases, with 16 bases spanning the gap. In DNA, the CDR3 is TGTGCCAGCAGTACAGGGACGTCGGTTTATGGCTACACCTTC. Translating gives CASSTGTSVYGYTF.

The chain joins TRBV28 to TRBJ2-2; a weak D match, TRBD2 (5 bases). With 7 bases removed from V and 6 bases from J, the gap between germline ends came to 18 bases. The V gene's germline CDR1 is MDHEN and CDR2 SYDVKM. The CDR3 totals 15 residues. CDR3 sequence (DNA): TGTGCCAGCAACTCGTTTATGGGAGAACCCGGGGAGCTGTTTTTT. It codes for CASNSFMGEPGELFF.

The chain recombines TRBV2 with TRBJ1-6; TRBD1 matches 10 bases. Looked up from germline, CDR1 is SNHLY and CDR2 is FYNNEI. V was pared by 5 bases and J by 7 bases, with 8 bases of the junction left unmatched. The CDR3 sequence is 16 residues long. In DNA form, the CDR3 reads TGTGCCAGCAGTCAAAGACAGGGGGCATTGAATTCACCCCTCCACTTT. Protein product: CASSQRQGALNSPLHF.

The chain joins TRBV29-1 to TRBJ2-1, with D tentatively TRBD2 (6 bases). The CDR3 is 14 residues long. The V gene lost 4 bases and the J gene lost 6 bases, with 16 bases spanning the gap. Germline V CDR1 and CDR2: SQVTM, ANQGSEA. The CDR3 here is CSVVGGAPANEQFF. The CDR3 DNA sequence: TGCAGCGTTGTCGGCGGGGCCCCTGCCAATGAGCAGTTCTTC.

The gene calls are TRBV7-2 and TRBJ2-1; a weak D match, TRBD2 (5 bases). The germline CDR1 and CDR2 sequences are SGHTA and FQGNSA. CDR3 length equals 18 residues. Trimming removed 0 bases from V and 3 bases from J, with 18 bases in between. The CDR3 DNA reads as TGTGCCAGCAGCTTAGCGGGTTTATCGAGCGGCTACTACAATGAGCAGTTCTTC. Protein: CASSLAGLSSGYYNEQFF.

The CDR3 coding sequence is TGTGCCAGCAGCTTGAGGCAGAGGGAGACCCAGTACTTC. Its protein is CASSLRQRETQYF. V and J are TRBV5-4 and TRBJ2-5; D not resolved. Looked up from germline, CDR1 is SGHNT and CDR2 is YYREEE (reference sequence). This CDR3 has 13 amino acids. The V and J ends lost 1 base and 5 bases respectively, with 9 bases between them.

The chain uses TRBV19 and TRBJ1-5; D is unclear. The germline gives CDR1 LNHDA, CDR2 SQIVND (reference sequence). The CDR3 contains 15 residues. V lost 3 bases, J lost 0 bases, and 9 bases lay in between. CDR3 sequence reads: CASSILSHSNQPQHF. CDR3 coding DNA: TGTGCCAGTAGTATTTTGAGCCATAGCAATCAGCCCCAGCATTTT.

In DNA, the CDR3 is TGCAGGGGGGGGAACTCCTACGAGCAGTACTTC. Protein: CRGGNSYEQYF. The chain recombines TRBV20-1 with TRBJ2-7; 7 bases align to TRBD2. CDR1 is DFQATT and CDR2 is SNEGSKA in the germline V gene (reference sequence). The CDR3 spans 11 residues.

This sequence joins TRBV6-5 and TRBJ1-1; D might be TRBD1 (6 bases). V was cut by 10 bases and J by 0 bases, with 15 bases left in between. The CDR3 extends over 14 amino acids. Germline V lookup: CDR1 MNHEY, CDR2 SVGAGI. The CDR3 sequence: CATKQGNLNTEAFF. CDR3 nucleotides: TGTGCCACGAAACAGGGTAATCTGAACACTGAAGCTTTCTTT.

This CDR3 reads CASSRVGTQPQHF. The DNA of the CDR3 is TGTGCCAGCAGTCGTGTGGGGACACAGCCCCAGCATTTT. The chain is built from TRBV6-5 and TRBJ1-5; the D gene is possibly TRBD1 (6 bases). The CDR3 extends over 13 amino acids. In germline, CDR1 is MNHEY, CDR2 SVGAGI. V lost 5 bases and J 7 bases, leaving 12 bases between the germline ends.

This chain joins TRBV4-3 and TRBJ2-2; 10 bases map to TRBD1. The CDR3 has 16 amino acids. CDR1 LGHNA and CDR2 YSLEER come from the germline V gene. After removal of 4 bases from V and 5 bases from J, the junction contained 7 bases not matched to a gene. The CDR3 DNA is TGCGCCAGCAGCCGCCGGGACAGGGGAGGTACCGGGGAGCTGTTTTTT. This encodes CASSRRDRGGTGELFF.

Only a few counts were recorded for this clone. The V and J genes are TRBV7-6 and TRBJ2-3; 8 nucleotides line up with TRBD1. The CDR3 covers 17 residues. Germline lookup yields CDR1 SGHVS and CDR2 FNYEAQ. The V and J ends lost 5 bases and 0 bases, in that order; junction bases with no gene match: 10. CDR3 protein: CASSINRGLGSTDTQYF. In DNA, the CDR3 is TGTGCCAGCAGCATCAACAGGGGGTTAGGAAGCACAGATACGCAGTATTTT. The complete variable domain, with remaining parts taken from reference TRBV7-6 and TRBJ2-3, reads GAGVSQSPRYKVTKRGQDVALRCDPISGHVSLYWYRQALGQGPEFLTYFNYEAQQDKSGLPNDRFSAERPEGSISTLTIQRTEQRDSAMYRCASSINRGLGSTDTQYFGPGTRLTVL.

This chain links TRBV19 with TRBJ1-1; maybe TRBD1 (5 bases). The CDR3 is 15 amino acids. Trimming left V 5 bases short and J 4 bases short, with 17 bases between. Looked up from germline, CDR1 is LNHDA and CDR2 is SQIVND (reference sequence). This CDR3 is CASSPRGEVSTEAFF. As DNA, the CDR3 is TGTGCCAGTAGTCCCAGAGGGGAGGTGAGCACTGAAGCTTTCTTT. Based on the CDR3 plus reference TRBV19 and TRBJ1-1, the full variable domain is DGGITQSPKYLFRKEGQNVTLSCEQNLNHDAMYWYRQDPGQGLRLIYYSQIVNDFQKGDIAEGYSVSREKKESFPLTVTSAQKNPTAFYLCASSPRGEVSTEAFFGQGTRLTVV.

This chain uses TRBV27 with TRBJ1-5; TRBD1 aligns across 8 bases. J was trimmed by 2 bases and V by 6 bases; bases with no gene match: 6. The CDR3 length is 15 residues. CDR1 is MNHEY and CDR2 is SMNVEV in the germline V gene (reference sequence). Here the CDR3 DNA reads TGTGCCAGCAGCTACAGGGGGAGAGGCAATCAGCCCCAGCATTTT. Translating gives CASSYRGRGNQPQHF.

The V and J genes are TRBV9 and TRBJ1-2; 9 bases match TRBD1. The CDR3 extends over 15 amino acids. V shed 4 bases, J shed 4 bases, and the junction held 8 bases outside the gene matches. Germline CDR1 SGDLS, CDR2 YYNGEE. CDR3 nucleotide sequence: TGTGCCAGCAGCACGGGACAGGGTTATAGCTATGGCTACACCTTC. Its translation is CASSTGQGYSYGYTF. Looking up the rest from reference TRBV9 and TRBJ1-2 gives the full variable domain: DSGVTQTPKHLITATGQRVTLRCSPRSGDLSVYWYQQSLDQGLQFLIQYYNGEERAKGNILERFSAQQFPDLHSELNLSSLELGDSALYFCASSTGQGYSYGYTFGSGTRLTVV.

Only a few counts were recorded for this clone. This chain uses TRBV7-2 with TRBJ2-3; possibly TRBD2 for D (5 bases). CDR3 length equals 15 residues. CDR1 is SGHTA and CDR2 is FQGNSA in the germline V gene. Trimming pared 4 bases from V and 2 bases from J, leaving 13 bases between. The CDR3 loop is CASSSRTVNTDTQYF. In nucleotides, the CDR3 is TGTGCCAGCAGCTCCCGGACTGTTAACACAGATACGCAGTATTTT.

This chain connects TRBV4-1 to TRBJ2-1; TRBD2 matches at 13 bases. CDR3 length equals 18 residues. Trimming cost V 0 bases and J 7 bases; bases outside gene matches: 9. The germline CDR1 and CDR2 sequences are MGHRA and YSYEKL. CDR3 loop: CASSQDPLTSGRRNEQFF. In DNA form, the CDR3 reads TGCGCCAGCAGCCAAGATCCCCTGACTAGCGGGAGGAGGAATGAGCAGTTCTTC.

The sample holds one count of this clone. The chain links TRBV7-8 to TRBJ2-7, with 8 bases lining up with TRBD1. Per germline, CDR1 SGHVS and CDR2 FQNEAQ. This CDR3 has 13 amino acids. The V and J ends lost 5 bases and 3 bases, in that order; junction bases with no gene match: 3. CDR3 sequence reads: CASSPGQVYEQYF. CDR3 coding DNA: TGTGCCAGCAGCCCGGGACAGGTCTACGAGCAGTACTTC.

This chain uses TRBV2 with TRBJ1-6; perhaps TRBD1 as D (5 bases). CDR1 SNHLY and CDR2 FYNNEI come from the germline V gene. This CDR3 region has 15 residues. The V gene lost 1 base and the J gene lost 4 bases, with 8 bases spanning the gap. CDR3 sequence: CASSEDQGYNSPLHF. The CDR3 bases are TGTGCCAGCAGTGAAGATCAGGGATATAATTCACCCCTCCACTTT. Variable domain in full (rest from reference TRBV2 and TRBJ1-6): EPEVTQTPSHQVTQMGQEVILRCVPISNHLYFYWYRQILGQKVEFLVSFYNNEISEKSEIFDDQFSVERPDGSNFTLKIRSTKLEDSAMYFCASSEDQGYNSPLHFGNGTRLTVT.

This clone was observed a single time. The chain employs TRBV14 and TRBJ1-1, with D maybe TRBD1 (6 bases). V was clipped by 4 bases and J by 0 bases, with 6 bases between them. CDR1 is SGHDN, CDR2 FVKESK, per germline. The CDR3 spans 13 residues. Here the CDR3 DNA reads TGTGCCAGCAGCCGGACAGTGAACACTGAAGCTTTCTTT. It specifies CASSRTVNTEAFF.

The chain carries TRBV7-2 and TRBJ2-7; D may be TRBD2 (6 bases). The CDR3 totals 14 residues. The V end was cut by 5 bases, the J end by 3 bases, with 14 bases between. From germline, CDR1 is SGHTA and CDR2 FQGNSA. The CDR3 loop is CASSPRGGGYEQYF. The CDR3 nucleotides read TGTGCCAGCAGCCCTCGTGGGGGAGGCTACGAGCAGTACTTC.

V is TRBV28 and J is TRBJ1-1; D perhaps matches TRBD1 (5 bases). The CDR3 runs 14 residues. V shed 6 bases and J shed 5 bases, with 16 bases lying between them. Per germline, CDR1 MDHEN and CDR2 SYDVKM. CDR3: CASSPSRGWTEAFF. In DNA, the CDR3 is TGTGCCAGCAGCCCCAGTCGGGGGTGGACTGAAGCTTTCTTT.

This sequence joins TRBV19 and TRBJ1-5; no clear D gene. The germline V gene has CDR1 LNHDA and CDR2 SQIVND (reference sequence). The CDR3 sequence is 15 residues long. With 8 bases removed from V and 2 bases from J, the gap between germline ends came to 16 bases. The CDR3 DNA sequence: TGTGCCAGTGTAGCCCTTCTTAGTGGCAATCAGCCCCAGCATTTT. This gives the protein CASVALLSGNQPQHF.